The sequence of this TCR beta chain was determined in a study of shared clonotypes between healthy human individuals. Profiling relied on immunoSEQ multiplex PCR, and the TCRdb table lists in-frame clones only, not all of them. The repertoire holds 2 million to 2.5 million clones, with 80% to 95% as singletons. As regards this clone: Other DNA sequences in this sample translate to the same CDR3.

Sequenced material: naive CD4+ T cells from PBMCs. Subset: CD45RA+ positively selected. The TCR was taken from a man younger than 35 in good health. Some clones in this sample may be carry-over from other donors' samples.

The DNA for the CDR3 is TGTGCCAGTTCCTCTGGAAACACCATATATTTT. Protein sequence: CASSSGNTIYF. The chain is built from TRBV19 and TRBJ1-3, with no clear D. The germline gives CDR1 LNHDA, CDR2 SQIVND (reference sequence). This CDR3 contains 11 residues. Trimming removed 8 bases from V and 0 bases from J, with 2 bases in between.